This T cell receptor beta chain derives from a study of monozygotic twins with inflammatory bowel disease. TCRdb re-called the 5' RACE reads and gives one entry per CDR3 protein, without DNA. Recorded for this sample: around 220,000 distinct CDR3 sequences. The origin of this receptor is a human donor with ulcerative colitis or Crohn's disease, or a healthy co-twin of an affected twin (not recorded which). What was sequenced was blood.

The CDR3 loop is CASSERVARGDTGELFF. The chain has TRBV2 and TRBJ2-2; TCRdb designates TRBD1, a call that cannot be tested without DNA. CDR3 length: 17 amino acids. Germline V gene lookup returns CDR1 SNHLY and CDR2 FYNNEI.